This record covers a single TCR beta chain. These data belong to a study of T cell changes during pregnancy in multiple sclerosis. The repertoire was sequenced with immunoSEQ multiplex PCR; TCRdb's copy has only in-frame clones and lacks some. The sample lists some 80,000 clones; about 90% were seen once. The germline V gene encodes CDR1 SGHRS and CDR2 YFSETQ. There are 14 residues in the CDR3. The V end lost 5 bases, the J end lost 0 bases, and 10 bases lay between the germline ends. The chain joins TRBV5-1 to TRBJ2-3; D might be TRBD2 (6 bases). The TCR sequence derives from a female donor in good health, enrolled as a control in a pregnancy study. The sample in question was peripheral blood, obtained in the first trimester of pregnancy. For the CDR3, the DNA is TGCGCCAGCAGGGAGGGCCCGAGCACAGATACGCAGTATTTT. Encoded protein: CASREGPSTDTQYF.